The present T cell receptor (beta chain) was sequenced within a study of blood T cell repertoires in COVID-19. Assay: immunoSEQ multiplex PCR; the TCRdb copy retains only in-frame clones and omits some. The profile covers 95,000 to 150,000 clones, with about 85% appearing a single time and about 6.9% taken by the ten largest. The length of the CDR3 is 16 residues. V shed 4 bases and J 3 bases; nucleotides not matched to a gene: 9. Germline-derived CDR1 and CDR2 are SGHRS and YFSETQ. The chain joins TRBV5-1 to TRBJ2-1; TRBD1 agrees at 8 bases. The receptor was isolated from a man older than 75 with active or convalescent COVID-19. Input material: peripheral blood. CDR3 coding DNA: TGCGCCAGCAGCCAAAGAGTGGGACAGGTCTACAATGAGCAGTTCTTC. This translates into CASSQRVGQVYNEQFF.